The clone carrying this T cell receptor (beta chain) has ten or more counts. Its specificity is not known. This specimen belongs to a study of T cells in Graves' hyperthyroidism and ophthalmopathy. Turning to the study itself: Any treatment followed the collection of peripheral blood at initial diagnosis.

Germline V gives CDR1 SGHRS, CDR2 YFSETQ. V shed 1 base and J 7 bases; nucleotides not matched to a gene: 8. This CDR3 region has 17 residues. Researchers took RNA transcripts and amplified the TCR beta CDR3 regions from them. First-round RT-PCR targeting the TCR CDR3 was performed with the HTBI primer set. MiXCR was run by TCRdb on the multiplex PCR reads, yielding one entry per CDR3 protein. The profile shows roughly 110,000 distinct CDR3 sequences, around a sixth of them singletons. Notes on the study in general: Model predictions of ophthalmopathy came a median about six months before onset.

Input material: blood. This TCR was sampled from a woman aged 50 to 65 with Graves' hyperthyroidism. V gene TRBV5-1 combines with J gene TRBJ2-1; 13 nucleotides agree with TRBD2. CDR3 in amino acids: CASSLPLLAGGVNEQFF. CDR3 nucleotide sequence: TGCGCCAGCAGCTTGCCCCTACTAGCGGGAGGGGTAAATGAGCAGTTCTTC.